This T cell receptor (beta chain) derives from a study of blood T cells in healthy people across ages. Study summary: The capture of about one barcoded beta molecule per two T cells was achieved by template switching.

Every sample had a minimum of 7 million PBMCs isolated. The CDR3 covers 16 residues. Per germline, CDR1 SGHDT and CDR2 YYEEEE. A second 7 to 11 cycle PCR used barcoded and J-beta primers. Any given sample supplied a minimum of 2.5 million CDR3-containing paired-end reads. TCRdb passed the 5' RACE reads through MiXCR, listing each CDR3 protein once. The table lists 600,000 or so distinct CDR3 sequences, around 31% of them singletons, with 15% to 18% in the top ten. This clonotype was seen more than once but under ten times. The clonotype comes from a woman of 80 years or more in good health. J is TRBJ2-4 and V is TRBV5-6; possible D gene TRBD1, 5 bases. The DNA end is a closer match to TRBJ2-7, so the J assignment may be wrong. Sequenced material: blood. CDR3 coding DNA: TGTGCCAGCAGCTTTTCTTGTTGGGCAGGGTACCACGAGCAGTACTTC. It specifies CASSFSCWAGYHEQYF.